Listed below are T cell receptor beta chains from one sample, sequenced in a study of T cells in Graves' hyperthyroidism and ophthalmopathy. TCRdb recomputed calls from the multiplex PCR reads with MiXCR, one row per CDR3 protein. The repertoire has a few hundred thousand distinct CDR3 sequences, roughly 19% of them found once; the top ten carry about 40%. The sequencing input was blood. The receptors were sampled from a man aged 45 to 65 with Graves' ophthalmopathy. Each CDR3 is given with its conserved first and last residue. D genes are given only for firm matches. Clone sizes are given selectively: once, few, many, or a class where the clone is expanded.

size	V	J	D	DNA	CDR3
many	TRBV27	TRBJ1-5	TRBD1	TGTGCCAGCAGTTTTGGATCCGGGACAGGCAATCAGCCCCAGCATTTT	CASSFGSGTGNQPQHF
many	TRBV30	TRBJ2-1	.	TGTGCCTGGAGTCTCTACGGGTTCTTAGGGAATGAGCAGTTCTTC	CAWSLYGFLGNEQFF
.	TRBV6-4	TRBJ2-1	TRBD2	TGTGCCAGCAGTGACCGTGCTAGCGGGATATACAATGAGCAGTTCTTC	CASSDRASGIYNEQFF
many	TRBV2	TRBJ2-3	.	TGTGCCAGCAGGAGGACTCCGAGCACAGATACGCAGTATTTT	CASRRTPSTDTQYF
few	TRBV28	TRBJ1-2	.	TGTGCCAGCTATGGGCCCCCAAATAACTATGGCTACACCTTC	CASYGPPNNYGYTF
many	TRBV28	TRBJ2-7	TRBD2	TGTGCCAGCAGTTCGGGGACTAGCGGGAGTCTCTGGTACGAGCAGTACTTC	CASSSGTSGSLWYEQYF
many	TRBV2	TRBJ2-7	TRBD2	TGTGCCAGCAGAAGCGGGAGTCTCCCCTACGAGCAGTACTTC	CASRSGSLPYEQYF
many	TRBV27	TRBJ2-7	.	TGTGCCAGCAGTTCCCTCCAGTCGGGGAGGAACGAGCAGTACTTC	CASSSLQSGRNEQYF
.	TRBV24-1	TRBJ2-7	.	TGTGCCACCAGTGATGGGATACAGGGGACTGAGCAGTACTTC	CATSDGIQGTEQYF
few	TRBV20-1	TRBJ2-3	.	TGCAGTGCTAGAGGAAGACCTTACACAGATACGCAGTATTTT	CSARGRPYTDTQYF
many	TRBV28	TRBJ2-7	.	TGTGCCAGCAGTTTAGTGGCAGGGGCAGCGGTGGAGCAGTACTTC	CASSLVAGAAVEQYF
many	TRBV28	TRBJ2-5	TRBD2	TGTGCCAGCAGTTACCTAGCGGGAGTTGAGACCCAGTACTTC	CASSYLAGVETQYF
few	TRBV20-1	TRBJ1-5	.	TGCAGTGCTAGAGTGGCGAAAGGAGGACTTAGCAATCAGCCCCAGCATTTT	CSARVAKGGLSNQPQHF
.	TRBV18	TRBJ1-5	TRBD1	TGTGCCAGCTCGCAGGGACAGACGAGCAATCAGCCCCAGCATTTT	CASSQGQTSNQPQHF
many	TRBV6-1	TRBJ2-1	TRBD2	TGTGCCAGCAGTTGGAGCGGGGAAAACAATGAGCAGTTCTTC	CASSWSGENNEQFF
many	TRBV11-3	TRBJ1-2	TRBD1	TGTGCCAGCAGCTCAATACAGGGGGAGGGCTACACCTTC	CASSSIQGEGYTF
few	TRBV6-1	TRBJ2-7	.	TGTGCCAGCAGTCGGGACCCACGCAACGAGCAGTACTTC	CASSRDPRNEQYF
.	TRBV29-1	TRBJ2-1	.	TGCAGCGTTGAGTGGGTAGGGATCGATGAGCAGTTCTTC	CSVEWVGIDEQFF
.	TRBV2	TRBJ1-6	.	TGTGCCAGCAAGGGGTTGCGGCAGGATAATTCACCCCTCCACTTT	CASKGLRQDNSPLHF
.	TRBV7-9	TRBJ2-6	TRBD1	TGTGCCAGCAGCTTATATACAGGGGGCGCTGGGGCCAACGTCCTGACTTTC	CASSLYTGGAGANVLTF
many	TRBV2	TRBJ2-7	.	TGTGCCAGCTCTGGGACGGTGAGGGGCGAGCAGTACTTC	CASSGTVRGEQYF
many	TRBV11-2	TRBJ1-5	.	TGTGCCAGCAGCTTAGCCGTGAATAGCAATCAGCCCCAGCATTTT	CASSLAVNSNQPQHF
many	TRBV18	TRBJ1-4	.	TGTGCCAGCTCACCAACGGGGCGGACTAATGAAAAACTGTTTTTT	CASSPTGRTNEKLFF
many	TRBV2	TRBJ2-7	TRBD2	TGTGCCAGCAGTGCGAGCGGGAGTTTTCCGGGCGAGCAGTACTTC	CASSASGSFPGEQYF
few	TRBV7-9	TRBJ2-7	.	TGTGCCAGCAGTACCATACCTTCCTACGAGCAGTACTTC	CASSTIPSYEQYF
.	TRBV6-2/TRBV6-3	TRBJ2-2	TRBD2	TGTGCCAGCAGTAGACTAGCGGGAGCCGGGGAGCTGTTTTTT	CASSRLAGAGELFF
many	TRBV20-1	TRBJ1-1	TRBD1	TGCAGTGCTAGAGGACAGGGACCGGACACTGAAGCTTTCTTT	CSARGQGPDTEAFF
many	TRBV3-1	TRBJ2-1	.	TGTGCCAGCGAGGACGGGACCTACAATGAGCAGTTCTTC	CASEDGTYNEQFF
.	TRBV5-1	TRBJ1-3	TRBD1	TGCGCCAGCAGCTTGGGGGACAGCCTGATAGACACCATATATTTT	CASSLGDSLIDTIYF
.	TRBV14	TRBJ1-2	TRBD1	TGTGCCAGCAGCCTACCAGGGGGCGACCTCTATGGCTACACCTTC	CASSLPGGDLYGYTF
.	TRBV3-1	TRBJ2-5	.	TGTGCCAGCAGCCAAGCCCGGACGTACCAAGGGACCCAGTACTTC	CASSQARTYQGTQYF
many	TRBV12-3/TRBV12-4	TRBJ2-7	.	TGTGCCAGCACCCTCCGAGGGATGATTTACGAGCAGTACTTC	CASTLRGMIYEQYF
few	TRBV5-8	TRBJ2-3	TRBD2	TGTGCCAGCAGCTGGACTAGCGGGACAATCACAGATACGCAGTATTTT	CASSWTSGTITDTQYF
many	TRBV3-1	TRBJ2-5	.	TGTGCCAGCAGCCAAGATCCGCTATTGTGGGAGACCCAGTACTTC	CASSQDPLLWETQYF
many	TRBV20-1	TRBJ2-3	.	TGCAGTGCTCTCGGCCTAACCCCAGATACGCAGTATTTT	CSALGLTPDTQYF
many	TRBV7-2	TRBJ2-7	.	TGTGCCAGCAGCTTAGCAGGGACCCAGTACGAGCAGTACTTC	CASSLAGTQYEQYF
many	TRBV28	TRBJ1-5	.	TGTGCCAGCGTTCGGTTAGGAGGTAGGCATCAGCCCCAGCATTTT	CASVRLGGRHQPQHF
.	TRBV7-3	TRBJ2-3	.	TGTGCCAGCAGCTTAAATCAGATGGGAGGAGGCACAGATACGCAGTATTTT	CASSLNQMGGGTDTQYF
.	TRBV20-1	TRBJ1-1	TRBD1	TGCAGTGCTAGATTGCCGGACAGGGTAGATGAAGCTTTCTTT	CSARLPDRVDEAFF
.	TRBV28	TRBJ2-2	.	TGTGCCAGCAGTTTATTTACTGAATTAGTAGGCGGGGAGCTGTTTTTT	CASSLFTELVGGELFF
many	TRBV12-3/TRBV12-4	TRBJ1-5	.	TGTGCCAGCAGTTTAGGGGTGGAGCCCCAGCATTTT	CASSLGVEPQHF
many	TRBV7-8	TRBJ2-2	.	TGTGCCAGCAGCTTAGAACCGAACACCGGGGAGCTGTTTTTT	CASSLEPNTGELFF
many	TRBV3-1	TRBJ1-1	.	TGTGCCAGCAGCCAGAAAATCCGGGACACTGAAGCTTTCTTT	CASSQKIRDTEAFF
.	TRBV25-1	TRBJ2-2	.	TGTGCCAGCAGGCGGACAGCCGGAACCGGGGAGCTGTTTTTT	CASRRTAGTGELFF
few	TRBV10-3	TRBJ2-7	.	TGTGCCATCAGAGACCTCGTGACAGGAGATTACGAGCAGTACTTC	CAIRDLVTGDYEQYF
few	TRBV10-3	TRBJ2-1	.	TGTGCCATCAGTGATCCTCAGGGTGATGAGCAGTTCTTC	CAISDPQGDEQFF
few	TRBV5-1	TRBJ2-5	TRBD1	TGCGCCAGCAGCGCTACTCCCCGGGACAGCCAAGAGACCCAGTACTTC	CASSATPRDSQETQYF
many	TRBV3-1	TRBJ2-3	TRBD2	TGTGCCAGCAGCCAAGATCCTAGCGGTAATACGCAGTATTTT	CASSQDPSGNTQYF
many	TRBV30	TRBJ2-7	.	TGTGCCTGGCGCAGGACACCGAGCTCCTACGAGCAGTACTTC	CAWRRTPSSYEQYF
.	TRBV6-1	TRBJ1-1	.	TGTGCCAGCAGACTCCTTATGAACACTGAAGCTTTCTTT	CASRLLMNTEAFF
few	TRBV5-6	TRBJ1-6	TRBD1	TGTGCCAGCAGCTTGGTGGGCCAGGGGGTTTCACCCCTCCACTTT	CASSLVGQGVSPLHF
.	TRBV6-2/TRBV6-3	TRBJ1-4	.	TGTGCCAGCGAAACCAACTGGAATGAAAAACTGTTTTTT	CASETNWNEKLFF
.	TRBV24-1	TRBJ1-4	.	TGTGCCACCAGTTACCCAGGGAGCGAAAAACTGTTTTTT	CATSYPGSEKLFF